In this sample, the clone carrying this TCR beta chain turned up a few times. Clones were read by immunoSEQ multiplex PCR, and TCRdb kept only the in-frame ones, dropping some. Among roughly 52,000 clones listed, around nine tenths were seen once. The data are from a study of blood T cell repertoires in COVID-19. At the level of the study: Material from acute and convalescent COVID-19 was sourced from the United States, Italy and Spain. T cells, B-cell-depleted T cells, or PBMCs provided the cDNA or gDNA that served as material.

CDR1 MNHEY and CDR2 SMNVEV come from the germline V gene (reference sequence). This CDR3 has 16 amino acids. Trimming left V 2 bases short and J 0 bases short, with 11 bases between. The chain carries TRBV27 and TRBJ1-3, with D possibly TRBD1 on 5 matching bases. The TCR sequence derives from a man between 60 and 70 years old with active COVID-19. The sample comprised peripheral blood. The CDR3 DNA sequence: TGTGCCAGCAGTTTAAGGGGTCACTTCTCTGGAAACACCATATATTTT. Amino acids: CASSLRGHFSGNTIYF.